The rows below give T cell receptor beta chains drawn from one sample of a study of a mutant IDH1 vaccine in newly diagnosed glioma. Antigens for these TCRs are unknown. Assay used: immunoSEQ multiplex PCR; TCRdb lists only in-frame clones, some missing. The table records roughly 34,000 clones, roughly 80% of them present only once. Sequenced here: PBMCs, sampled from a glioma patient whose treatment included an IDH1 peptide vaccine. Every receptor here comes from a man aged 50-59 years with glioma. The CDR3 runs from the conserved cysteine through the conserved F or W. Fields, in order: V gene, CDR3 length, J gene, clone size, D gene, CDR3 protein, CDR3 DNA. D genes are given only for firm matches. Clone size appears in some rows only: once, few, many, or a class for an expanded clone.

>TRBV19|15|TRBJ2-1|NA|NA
CASSIRDTYYNEQFF
TGTGCCAGTAGTATCCGGGACACTTACTACAATGAGCAGTTCTTC
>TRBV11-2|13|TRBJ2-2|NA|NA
CASSSPTAGELFF
TGTGCCAGCAGCTCGCCGACGGCCGGGGAGCTGTTTTTT
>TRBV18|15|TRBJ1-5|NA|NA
CASSPMGPGNQPQHF
TGTGCCAGCTCACCAATGGGACCGGGCAATCAGCCCCAGCATTTT
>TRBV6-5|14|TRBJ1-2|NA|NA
CASSSPGASVGYTF
TGTGCCAGCAGTTCTCCCGGGGCCTCCGTCGGCTACACCTTT
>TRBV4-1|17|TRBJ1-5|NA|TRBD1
CASSQGSAGTDNQPQHF
TGCGCCAGCAGCCAAGGGTCCGCCGGGACAGACAATCAGCCCCAGCATTTT
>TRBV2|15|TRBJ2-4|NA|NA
CASSSESRAKNIQYF
TGTGCCAGCAGTTCCGAGTCCCGAGCCAAAAACATTCAGTACTTC
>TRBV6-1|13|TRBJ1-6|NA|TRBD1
CASIHRGASPLHF
TGTGCCAGCATCCACAGGGGCGCTTCACCCCTCCACTTT
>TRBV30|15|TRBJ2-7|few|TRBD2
CAWSPGTSGAYEQYF
TGTGCCTGGAGCCCCGGGACTAGCGGGGCCTACGAGCAGTACTTC
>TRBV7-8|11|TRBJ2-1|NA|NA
CASSLGNEQFF
TGTGCCAGCAGCTTAGGCAATGAGCAGTTCTTC
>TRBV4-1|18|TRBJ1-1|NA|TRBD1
CASSQGRSGGGRDTEAFF
TGCGCCAGCAGCCAAGGTCGATCAGGGGGCGGGCGAGACACTGAAGCTTTCTTT
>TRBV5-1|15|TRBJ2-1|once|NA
CASSLVGSSYNEQFF
TGCGCCAGCAGCTTGGTCGGGAGCTCCTACAATGAGCAGTTCTTC
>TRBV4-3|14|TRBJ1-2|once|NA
CASSRTGRGYGYTF
TGCGCCAGCAGCCGCACCGGGAGGGGCTATGGCTACACCTTC
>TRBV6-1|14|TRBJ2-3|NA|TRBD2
CASSELAGADTQYF
TGTGCCAGCAGTGAACTAGCGGGAGCAGATACGCAGTATTTT
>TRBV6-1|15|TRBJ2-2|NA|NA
CASSEIVGQPGELFF
TGTGCCAGCAGTGAAATTGTCGGACAGCCCGGGGAGCTGTTTTTT
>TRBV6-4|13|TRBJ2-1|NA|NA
CASSDSGEGEQFF
TGTGCCAGCAGTGATTCAGGGGAGGGTGAGCAGTTCTTC
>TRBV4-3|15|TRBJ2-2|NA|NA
CASSQGGTRTGELFF
TGCGCCAGCAGCCAAGGAGGGACACGCACCGGGGAGCTGTTTTTT